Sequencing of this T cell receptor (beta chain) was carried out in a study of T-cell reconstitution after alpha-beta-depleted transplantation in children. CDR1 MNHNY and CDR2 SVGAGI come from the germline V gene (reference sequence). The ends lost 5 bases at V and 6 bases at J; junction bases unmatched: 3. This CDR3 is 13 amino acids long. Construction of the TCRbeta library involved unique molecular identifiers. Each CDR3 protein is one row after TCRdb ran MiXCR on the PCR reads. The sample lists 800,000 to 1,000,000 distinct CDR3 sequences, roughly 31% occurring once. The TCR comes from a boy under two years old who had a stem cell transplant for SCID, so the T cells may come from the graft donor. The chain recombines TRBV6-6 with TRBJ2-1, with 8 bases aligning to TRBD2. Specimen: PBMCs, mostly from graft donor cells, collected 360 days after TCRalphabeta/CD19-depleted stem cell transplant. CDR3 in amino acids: CASSHGGANEQFF. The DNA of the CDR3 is TGTGCCAGCAGTCACGGGGGGGCCAATGAGCAGTTCTTC.